A single sample is the source of the 15 T cell receptor beta chains below, sequenced in a study of blood T cell repertoires in COVID-19 (dated by TCRdb to the early 2020s). Receptors were amplified or captured by the immunoSEQ multiplex PCR assay. In TCRdb, the immuneACCESS table is reduced to in-frame sequences with V and J assigned. These tables do not hold every clone; where another copy was compared, an unresolved V gene accounts for under half, and the others remain unexplained. The sample includes more than 100,000 clones, with approximately 88% observed a single time. About 3.5% of the sample lies in the top ten. The sample taken for sequencing was peripheral blood. These receptors all stem from an older woman with acute or convalescent COVID-19.

The genes are TRBV19 and TRBJ2-2, with 8 bases fitting TRBD1. V gave up 8 bases and J gave up 4 bases; unmatched junction bases: 15. Per the germline V gene, CDR1 is LNHDA and CDR2 is SQIVND (reference sequence). This CDR3 comprises 17 residues. CDR3 residues: CASWAPTGQGGTGELFF. CDR3 coding DNA: TGTGCCAGTTGGGCACCGACTGGACAGGGTGGCACCGGGGAGCTGTTTTTT. The complete variable domain, with remaining parts taken from reference TRBV19 and TRBJ2-2, reads DGGITQSPKYLFRKEGQNVTLSCEQNLNHDAMYWYRQDPGQGLRLIYYSQIVNDFQKGDIAEGYSVSREKKESFPLTVTSAQKNPTAFYLCASWAPTGQGGTGELFFGEGSRLTVL.

This chain joins TRBV6-6 and TRBJ1-1; D is unresolved. CDR1 MNHNY and CDR2 SVGAGI come from the germline V gene (reference sequence). The CDR3 totals 13 residues. Trimming took 3 bases from V and 6 from J, leaving 11 bases between them. CDR3 loop: CASSYEGSAEAFF. In DNA form, the CDR3 reads TGTGCCAGCAGTTATGAGGGAAGCGCTGAAGCTTTCTTT.

The chain couples TRBV5-1 to TRBJ2-7; 7 nucleotides line up with TRBD2. Germline CDR1 SGHRS, CDR2 YFSETQ. V was pared by 6 bases and J by 3 bases, with 12 bases of the junction left unmatched. The CDR3 loop spans 15 amino acids. In nucleotides, the CDR3 is TGCGCCAGCAAACCCCACGGGGGGAAGGTCTACGAGCAGTACTTC. It codes for CASKPHGGKVYEQYF.

V is TRBV5-1 and J is TRBJ2-1; D call uncertain. CDR1 SGHRS and CDR2 YFSETQ come from the germline V gene. This CDR3 has 15 residues. The V gene lost 2 bases and the J gene lost 2 bases, with 11 bases spanning the gap. CDR3: CASSFKASPYNEQFF. CDR3 sequence (DNA): TGCGCCAGCAGCTTTAAAGCGTCACCCTACAATGAGCAGTTCTTC.

The chain links TRBV11-3 to TRBJ2-3, with D perhaps TRBD2 (5 bases). Trimming cost V 4 bases and J 3 bases, with 8 bases left between them. CDR1 SGHNT and CDR2 YENEEA come from the germline V gene. The CDR3 runs to 13 residues. This CDR3 reads CASSSRLTDTQYF. The DNA for the CDR3 is TGTGCCAGCAGCTCTAGACTAACAGATACGCAGTATTTT.

This chain connects TRBV5-5 to TRBJ2-1; D is perhaps TRBD2 (5 bases). The CDR3 extends over 14 amino acids. From germline, CDR1 is SGHKS and CDR2 YYEKEE (reference sequence). V lost 1 base and J lost 0, with 5 bases in between. The CDR3 here is CASSLTSSYNEQFF. In DNA form, the CDR3 reads TGTGCCAGCAGCTTGACTAGCTCCTACAATGAGCAGTTCTTC.

This chain joins TRBV12-3 or TRBV12-4 and TRBJ1-1; D might be TRBD1 (6 bases). The CDR3 length is 13 residues. V was shortened by 6 bases and J by 3 bases, with 11 bases between the two germline ends. This CDR3 reads CASSYRVHTEAFF. CDR3 sequence (DNA): TGTGCCAGCAGCTACAGGGTACACACTGAAGCTTTCTTT.

The chain carries TRBV7-9 and TRBJ1-1; 7 bases are a match to TRBD1. V trimming: 7 bases; J trimming: 4 bases; junction bases outside the gene matches: 3. Germline lookup yields CDR1 SEHNR and CDR2 FQNEAQ (reference sequence). This CDR3 spans 12 amino acids. The CDR3 sequence: CASNRGGTEAFF. The CDR3 DNA sequence: TGTGCCAGCAACAGGGGAGGCACTGAAGCTTTCTTT.

The gene calls are TRBV3-1 (or the pseudogene TRBV3-2) and TRBJ1-1, with 7 positions matching TRBD1. Germline CDR1 and CDR2: LGHDT and YNNKEL (reference sequence). J gave up 1 base and V 3 bases, and 5 bases lay outside the gene matches. This CDR3 region has 15 residues. CDR3 region: CASSQKDRWNTEAFF. Here the CDR3 DNA reads TGTGCCAGCAGCCAGAAGGACAGGTGGAACACTGAAGCTTTCTTT.

This chain uses TRBV10-3 with TRBJ1-1, with 9 bases lining up with TRBD1. Germline V gene data show CDR1 as ENHRY and CDR2 as SYGVKD. V lost 6 bases and J lost 6; bases outside the gene matches: 8. This CDR3 is built from 14 residues. The CDR3 region is CAIRLQGASSEAFF. In DNA, the CDR3 is TGTGCCATCAGGTTACAGGGGGCAAGCTCTGAAGCTTTCTTT.

This clone showed up just once. The rearrangement joins TRBV19 to TRBJ1-5, with D maybe TRBD1 (5 bases). Trimming took 3 bases from V and 9 from J, leaving 15 bases between them. Germline V gene sequence: CDR1 LNHDA, CDR2 SQIVND (reference sequence). This CDR3 contains 14 residues. CDR3 protein: CASSIREGPGPQHF. CDR3 DNA sequence: TGTGCCAGTAGTATTCGGGAGGGGCCCGGGCCCCAGCATTTT.

The chain's CDR3 is CASSKGQGQQETQYF. CDR3 in DNA: TGTGCCAGCAGTAAGGGACAGGGCCAACAAGAGACCCAGTACTTC. The chain has TRBV28 and TRBJ2-5; 9 bases are shared with TRBD1. Germline loops: CDR1 MDHEN, CDR2 SYDVKM. V lost 5 bases to trimming and J lost 2 bases; unmatched junction nucleotides: 6. This CDR3 region has 15 residues.

The J gene is TRBJ2-2, the V gene TRBV9; no definite D call. CDR1 SGDLS and CDR2 YYNGEE come from the germline V gene. This CDR3 contains 15 residues. V lost 1 base to trimming and J lost 4 bases, with 11 bases between them. DNA of the CDR3: TGTGCCAGCAGCGTAACTCCGGTCTCCACCGGGGAGCTGTTTTTT. Amino acid sequence: CASSVTPVSTGELFF.

This clone appeared a single time. This chain uses TRBV7-6 with TRBJ1-2, with D hard to call. Germline V gene sequence: CDR1 SGHVS, CDR2 FNYEAQ. V dropped 7 bases and J dropped 4 bases, with 13 bases sitting between them. CDR3 length: 13 amino acids. CDR3 loop: CASTDSPLYGYTF. CDR3 DNA: TGTGCCAGCACCGACTCCCCTCTCTATGGCTACACCTTC.

J is TRBJ2-7 and V is TRBV30; 10 bases fit TRBD2. After removal of 4 bases from V and 5 bases from J, the junction contained 14 bases not matched to a gene. From germline, CDR1 is GTSNPN and CDR2 SVGIG (reference sequence). The CDR3 extends over 16 amino acids. Here the CDR3 reads CAWKKHSGLATNEQYF. DNA of the CDR3: TGTGCCTGGAAAAAGCACTCGGGACTAGCGACCAACGAGCAGTACTTC.